Below are 21 T cell receptor beta chains sequenced from a single sample in a study of T cells in localized non-small cell lung cancer. Generated by immunoSEQ multiplex PCR, the TCRdb table keeps only in-frame clones and is missing some. The sample has some 22,000 clones; approximately 84% are singletons. This specimen consisted of PBMCs, obtained before any cancer treatment. These receptors were obtained from a man between 40 and 75 years old with stage II lung adenocarcinoma.

The chain uses TRBV7-8 and TRBJ1-1; no reliable D call. V was trimmed by 5 bases and J by 4 bases, leaving 11 bases between them. Germline loops: CDR1 SGHVS, CDR2 FQNEAQ. This CDR3 region has 13 residues. CDR3 protein: CASSLSWATEAFF. The DNA of the CDR3 is TGTGCCAGCAGCCTTTCATGGGCCACTGAAGCTTTCTTT.

The chain joins TRBV7-9 to TRBJ2-5; 7 positions agree with TRBD1. The CDR3 covers 15 residues. The V segment lost 3 bases and the J segment 3 bases; nucleotides outside the gene matches: 7. Germline V gives CDR1 SEHNR, CDR2 FQNEAQ (reference sequence). CDR3 amino acids: CASSLWDRPEETQYF. The CDR3 DNA follows: TGTGCCAGCAGCTTGTGGGACAGACCAGAAGAGACCCAGTACTTC.

J is TRBJ1-1 and V is TRBV7-6, with D perhaps matching TRBD1 (6 bases). CDR3 length: 16 residues. From germline, CDR1 is SGHVS and CDR2 FNYEAQ. The V end lost 3 bases, the J end lost 1 base, and 15 bases lay between the germline ends. Here the CDR3 reads CASSFAPGHANTEAFF. For the CDR3, the DNA is TGTGCCAGCAGCTTTGCCCCGGGACACGCGAACACTGAAGCTTTCTTT.

This chain uses TRBV30 with TRBJ2-7, with D unresolved. Germline lookup yields CDR1 GTSNPN and CDR2 SVGIG (reference sequence). The CDR3 consists of 11 residues. Trimming removed 2 bases from V and 2 bases from J, with 4 bases in between. Here the CDR3 reads CAWSLAYEQYF. CDR3 sequence (DNA): TGTGCCTGGAGTCTAGCCTACGAGCAGTACTTC.

This clone came up a few times. The chain has TRBV10-3 and TRBJ2-2, with TRBD2 matching 7 bases. Germline V gene lookup returns CDR1 ENHRY and CDR2 SYGVKD. The CDR3 covers 16 residues. V shed 4 bases, J shed 4 bases, and the junction held 9 bases outside the gene matches. Written as DNA, the CDR3 is TGTGCCATCAGTGGGGGAGGGACCGGTTCCACCGGGGAGCTGTTTTTT. This gives the protein CAISGGGTGSTGELFF.

The chain has TRBV9 and TRBJ2-7, with 9 bases fitting TRBD2. The CDR3 loop spans 14 amino acids. The J segment lost 2 bases and the V segment lost 4 bases, leaving 4 bases of the junction unmatched. Germline CDR1 SGDLS, CDR2 YYNGEE. CDR3 loop: CASSPRTSAYEQYF. In DNA, the CDR3 is TGTGCCAGCAGCCCCCGGACTAGCGCCTACGAGCAGTACTTC.

The chain carries TRBV5-1 and TRBJ1-2, with TRBD1 matching 9 bases. V dropped 4 bases and J dropped 5; count of bases not matched to a gene: 6. Germline CDR1 SGHRS, CDR2 YFSETQ. This CDR3 contains 14 residues. The CDR3 loop is CASSPTGGAYGYTF. DNA for the CDR3: TGCGCCAGCAGCCCTACAGGGGGCGCGTATGGCTACACCTTC.

This chain connects TRBV10-3 to TRBJ2-7, with 13 bases matching TRBD2. This CDR3 comprises 14 residues. V was clipped by 6 bases and J by 3 bases; unmatched bases: 2. Germline V lookup: CDR1 ENHRY, CDR2 SYGVKD. The CDR3 region is CAIRGTSGVYEQYF. CDR3 nucleotides: TGTGCCATCAGGGGGACTAGCGGGGTCTACGAGCAGTACTTC.

The V and J genes are TRBV27 and TRBJ1-1; no reliable D call. This CDR3 has 12 residues. V shed 5 bases and J shed 5 bases, with 9 bases lying between them. The germline CDR1 and CDR2 sequences are MNHEY and SMNVEV (reference sequence). The CDR3, as DNA: TGTGCCAGCAGTAAGGGAGGTACTGAAGCTTTCTTT. Translation: CASSKGGTEAFF.

The V gene is TRBV5-1, the J gene TRBJ1-6; 7 bases are shared with TRBD1. Germline V lookup: CDR1 SGHRS, CDR2 YFSETQ. The CDR3 runs 17 residues. Losses at the gene ends were 1 base for V and 4 bases for J; bases not matched to a gene: 8. The CDR3 loop reads CASSLRTTGSYNSPLHF. In DNA form, the CDR3 reads TGCGCCAGCAGCTTGCGGACGACAGGGTCTTATAATTCACCCCTCCACTTT.

CDR3 sequence (DNA): TGTGCCAGCAGTTACTCGTTGGCTGTTAACACTGAAGCTTTCTTT. Its protein product is CASSYSLAVNTEAFF. This chain links TRBV6-5 with TRBJ1-1, with D unclear. Germline values: CDR1 MNHEY, CDR2 SVGAGI. V dropped 0 bases and J dropped 2 bases, with 10 bases sitting between them. The CDR3 extends over 15 amino acids.

The chain is built from TRBV7-3 and TRBJ2-2; 8 bases align to TRBD1. The CDR3 loop spans 15 amino acids. Germline CDR1 SGHTA, CDR2 FQGTGA. The V segment lost 4 bases and the J segment 4 bases; nucleotides outside the gene matches: 5. The CDR3 protein is CASSSQGAGTGELFF. DNA for the CDR3: TGTGCCAGCAGCTCCCAGGGGGCTGGCACCGGGGAGCTGTTTTTT. Full variable domain (outside the CDR3, taken from reference TRBV7-3 and TRBJ2-2): GAGVSQTPSNKVTEKGKYVELRCDPISGHTALYWYRQSLGQGPEFLIYFQGTGAADDSGLPNDRFFAVRPEGSVSTLKIQRTERGDSAVYLCASSSQGAGTGELFFGEGSRLTVL.

The chain links TRBV9 to TRBJ1-1; D is undetermined. The CDR3 is made up of 16 amino acids. Trimming cost V 0 bases and J 4 bases, with 16 bases left between them. The germline CDR1 and CDR2 sequences are SGDLS and YYNGEE. CDR3 region: CASSVGVGSQGTEAFF. The CDR3 region has the DNA TGTGCCAGCAGCGTAGGCGTTGGGTCCCAAGGCACTGAAGCTTTCTTT.

This rearrangement joins TRBV7-8 to TRBJ1-5; no clear D. V was trimmed by 3 bases and J by 2 bases, leaving 8 bases between them. The length of the CDR3 is 14 residues. From germline, CDR1 is SGHVS and CDR2 FQNEAQ. CDR3: CASSLGGRNQPQHF. The CDR3, as DNA: TGTGCCAGCAGCTTGGGCGGCCGCAATCAGCCCCAGCATTTT.

CDR3 coding DNA: TGTGCCAGTAGTGCCTCGGGACTAGCGAGCTCCTACGAGCAGTACTTC. Its translation: CASSASGLASSYEQYF. This chain uses TRBV19 with TRBJ2-7; TRBD2 agrees at 10 bases. V shed 5 bases and J 0 bases; nucleotides not matched to a gene: 7. This CDR3 region has 16 residues. CDR1 LNHDA and CDR2 SQIVND come from the germline V gene (reference sequence).

The V and J genes are TRBV19 and TRBJ2-1; 11 bases agree with TRBD2. The CDR3 is 15 residues long. CDR1 and CDR2 (germline): LNHDA, SQIVND (reference sequence). V trimming: 2 bases; J trimming: 10 bases; junction bases outside the gene matches: 7. The CDR3 here is CASSIPLAGASEQFF. For the CDR3, the DNA is TGTGCCAGTAGTATACCACTAGCGGGAGCAAGCGAGCAGTTCTTC.

V is TRBV29-1 and J is TRBJ2-5; TRBD1 matches at 9 bases. The CDR3 contains 14 residues. J was trimmed by 4 bases and V by 6 bases; bases with no gene match: 9. Germline V gene sequence: CDR1 SQVTM, CDR2 ANQGSEA. The DNA for the CDR3 is TGCAGCGTACCGGACAGGGGAGGGAGAGAGACCCAGTACTTC. Protein: CSVPDRGGRETQYF.

J is TRBJ2-7 and V is TRBV19; 7 bases are shared with TRBD2. Germline V gene data show CDR1 as LNHDA and CDR2 as SQIVND (reference sequence). The V segment lost 2 bases and the J segment 0 bases; nucleotides outside the gene matches: 4. The CDR3 sequence is 15 residues long. The CDR3 protein is CASSISSGLSYEQYF. The CDR3 DNA reads TGTGCCAGTAGTATAAGTAGCGGGCTCTCCTACGAGCAGTACTTC.

With respect to this clone: Its ends do not fully match the called genes, so a read error is possible. This chain joins TRBV2 and TRBJ2-7; no clear D gene. Germline CDR1 reads SNHLY; CDR2 reads FYNNEI. CDR3 length: 12 amino acids. CDR3 residues: CASSVESYQQYF. CDR3 coding DNA: TGTGCCAGCAGTGTCGAGAGCTACCAGCAGTACTTC.

The V gene is TRBV19, the J gene TRBJ1-2; 7 bases align to TRBD1. The CDR3 has 13 amino acids. V shed 7 bases and J 4 bases; nucleotides not matched to a gene: 6. Per the germline V gene, CDR1 is LNHDA and CDR2 is SQIVND (reference sequence). The DNA for the CDR3 is TGTGCCAGTACTACTGACAGGGTCTATGGCTACACCTTC. This codes for CASTTDRVYGYTF.

This sequence joins TRBV5-6 and TRBJ2-7, with D perhaps being TRBD1 or TRBD2 (5 bases each). CDR3 length: 14 amino acids. Per the germline V gene, CDR1 is SGHDT and CDR2 is YYEEEE. Trimming removed 4 bases from V and 11 bases from J, with 22 bases in between. As DNA, the CDR3 is TGTGCCAGCAGCCCGACGCGGGCAGGGATCTATGAGTACTTC. It yields the protein CASSPTRAGIYEYF.